These 9 T cell receptor beta chains were all obtained from the same sample, sequenced in a study of early T cells in non-severe SARS-CoV-2 infection. TCRdb called the 5' RACE reads again in MiXCR, with one record for every CDR3 protein. The table includes approximately 42,000 distinct CDR3 sequences, approximately 6.9% detected once. The sequenced sample was whole blood. The receptors were sampled from an adult who was a healthcare worker with PCR-confirmed SARS-CoV-2 infection or an uninfected control (not recorded which).

This clonotype came up a few times. V gene TRBV20-1 combines with J gene TRBJ2-1; D may be TRBD1 (6 bases). Trimming left V 6 bases short and J 4 bases short, with 13 bases between. Germline V CDR1 and CDR2: DFQATT, SNEGSKA (reference sequence). The CDR3 is 13 amino acids. CDR3 sequence reads: CSAETGGYNEQFF. CDR3 DNA sequence: TGCAGTGCCGAGACAGGAGGTTACAATGAGCAGTTCTTC.

This clonotype has a count of ten or more. The rearrangement links TRBV3-1 to TRBJ2-7, with D unresolved. Germline values: CDR1 LGHDT, CDR2 YNNKEL (reference sequence). The CDR3 is made up of 12 amino acids. Trimming stripped 3 bases from V and 0 bases from J, with 3 bases between. This CDR3 reads CASSQTSYEQYF. The CDR3 nucleotides are TGTGCCAGCAGCCAGACCTCCTACGAGCAGTACTTC.

Within the sample, this clonotype is medium-sized. V gene TRBV11-2 combines with J gene TRBJ2-3; the D gene is possibly TRBD2 (6 bases). The length of the CDR3 is 15 residues. The V gene's germline CDR1 is SGHAT and CDR2 FQNNGV. V dropped 4 bases and J dropped 0 bases, with 11 bases sitting between them. CDR3 sequence: CASSWAGSSTDTQYF. The CDR3 DNA is TGTGCCAGCAGCTGGGCCGGGAGTAGCACAGATACGCAGTATTTT.

Only a few counts were recorded for this clonotype. Here the CDR3 DNA reads TGCAGCGCCGGGACGGGACTCAATGAGCAGTTCTTC. Protein: CSAGTGLNEQFF. This chain joins TRBV29-1 and TRBJ2-1, with D tentatively TRBD2 (6 bases). This CDR3 is built from 12 residues. The V and J ends lost 7 bases and 6 bases respectively, with 13 bases between them. Per germline, CDR1 SQVTM and CDR2 ANQGSEA.

This clonotype has a count of ten or more. The chain has TRBV7-9 and TRBJ2-2; D is unresolved. The CDR3 sequence is 12 residues long. The V end was cut by 1 base, the J end by 5 bases, with 2 bases between. CDR1 is SEHNR, CDR2 FQNEAQ, per germline (reference sequence). As DNA, the CDR3 is TGTGCCAGCAGCTTAGGTACCGGGGAGCTGTTTTTT. This translates into CASSLGTGELFF.

This clonotype has only a few counts. The chain has TRBV9 and TRBJ2-7; D may be TRBD1 or TRBD2 (5 bases each). Looked up from germline, CDR1 is SGDLS and CDR2 is YYNGEE. The V end was cut by 7 bases, the J end by 3 bases, with 17 bases between. The CDR3 runs 14 residues. CDR3 region: CASGPSGAVYEQYF. The CDR3, as DNA: TGTGCCAGCGGGCCGTCCGGGGCGGTCTACGAGCAGTACTTC. Based on the CDR3 plus reference TRBV9 and TRBJ2-7, the full variable domain is DSGVTQTPKHLITATGQRVTLRCSPRSGDLSVYWYQQSLDQGLQFLIQYYNGEERAKGNILERFSAQQFPDLHSELNLSSLELGDSALYFCASGPSGAVYEQYFGPGTRLTVT.

There are a few counts of this clonotype. The rearrangement joins TRBV7-9 to TRBJ1-4; maybe TRBD1 (6 bases). The germline gives CDR1 SEHNR, CDR2 FQNEAQ (reference sequence). This CDR3 comprises 17 residues. The V end was cut by 5 bases, the J end by 0 bases, with 16 bases between. CDR3 in DNA: TGTGCCAGCAGCCGACAGGCGGGGCGGTCAACTAATGAAAAACTGTTTTTT. Translation: CASSRQAGRSTNEKLFF.

In this sample, this clonotype turned up a few times. J is TRBJ2-3 and V is TRBV24-1, with 7 bases aligning to TRBD1. This CDR3 has 18 amino acids. CDR1 and CDR2 (germline): KGHDR, SFDVKD. With 3 bases clipped from V and 2 bases from J, the junction kept 13 bases outside the gene matches. The CDR3 reads CATSDGLPTGRATDTQYF. The CDR3 nucleotides read TGTGCCACCAGTGATGGCCTCCCGACAGGGCGGGCCACAGATACGCAGTATTTT.

This clonotype was picked up many times. The V and J genes are TRBV12-3 or TRBV12-4 and TRBJ1-1; a weak D match, TRBD1 (6 bases). Trimming cost V 6 bases and J 2 bases, with 10 bases left between them. The length of the CDR3 is 13 residues. The CDR3 bases are TGTGCCAGCAGGGACAGTTACAACACTGAAGCTTTCTTT. Translating gives CASRDSYNTEAFF.